This entry lists 14 T cell receptor beta chains sequenced from one sample in a study of CD8 T cells in ankylosing spondylitis. Whole-study findings and limits: One TCR beta motif, made up of under ten highly homologous variants, appeared characteristic of ankylosing spondylitis blood.

TCRdb processed the 5' RACE reads anew with MiXCR; each CDR3 protein has one entry. The sample has about 450,000 distinct CDR3 sequences, roughly a quarter seen once; the top ten hold under 0.9%. These receptors lack a known antigen. Sequencing input: blood, either unsorted or a sorted T cell fraction (not recorded which). The receptors come from a male donor with ankylosing spondylitis.

This clonotype has at least ten counts. The gene calls are TRBV30 and TRBJ2-5; D not resolved. V lost 2 bases, J lost 5 bases, and 15 bases lay in between. CDR3 length: 14 residues. Germline values: CDR1 GTSNPN, CDR2 SVGIG (reference sequence). The CDR3 nucleotides read TGTGCCTGGAGTACCGGACCACCCCTGGAGACCCAGTACTTC. This gives the protein CAWSTGPPLETQYF.

This clonotype was picked up a small number of times. This sequence joins TRBV7-6 and TRBJ1-3, with 10 bases matching TRBD1. Germline V gene lookup returns CDR1 SGHVS and CDR2 FNYEAQ. The CDR3 runs 17 residues. J was trimmed by 0 bases and V by 3 bases; bases with no gene match: 5. The CDR3 DNA sequence: TGTGCCAGCAGCTTTGGGACAGGGGCCATCTCTGGAAACACCATATATTTT. As protein: CASSFGTGAISGNTIYF.

This clonotype was observed at least ten times. The chain links TRBV18 to TRBJ2-7, with 9 bases matching TRBD1. The germline CDR1 and CDR2 sequences are KGHSH and LQKENI. The CDR3 consists of 16 residues. V lost 3 bases and J lost 1; bases outside the gene matches: 7. The CDR3 region is CASSPPGGTGSYEQYF. CDR3 coding DNA: TGTGCCAGCTCACCTCCCGGCGGGACAGGGTCCTACGAGCAGTACTTC.

The table lists this clonotype with a few counts. The chain employs TRBV21-1 and TRBJ2-5; the table's D call, TRBD2, has no DNA check behind it. TRBV21-1 constitutes a pseudogene. The CDR3 is made up of 16 amino acids. The chain's CDR3 is CASSHLGESHQETQYF. CDR3 nucleotides: TGTGCCAGCAGCCACTTGGGGGAGTCACACCAAGAGACCCAGTACTTC.

The chain employs TRBV12-3 or TRBV12-4 and TRBJ1-2; 7 bases agree with TRBD1. The CDR3 contains 15 residues. V dropped 5 bases and J dropped 7; count of bases not matched to a gene: 13. This chain's CDR3 is CASSHASGGGRGYTF. The CDR3 DNA sequence: TGTGCCAGCAGTCACGCCTCAGGGGGAGGTCGTGGCTACACCTTC.

This clonotype was counted a few times. The gene calls are TRBV15 and TRBJ2-7; D remains ambiguous. From germline, CDR1 is LNHNV and CDR2 YYDKDF (reference sequence). V lost 0 bases to trimming and J lost 3 bases, with 6 bases between them. The CDR3 is 13 amino acids. The CDR3, as DNA: TGTGCCACCAGCAGAGATAAAGGCTACGAGCAGTACTTC. Translated: CATSRDKGYEQYF.

This sequence joins TRBV5-1 and TRBJ2-3; perhaps D is TRBD1 or TRBD2 (5 bases each). The germline gives CDR1 SGHRS, CDR2 YFSETQ. This CDR3 comprises 15 residues. Deletions cut 1 base from V and 6 bases from J, with 15 bases between. The CDR3 DNA is TGCGCCAGCAGCTTGCCGGGACGGAGCCCCGATACGCAGTATTTT. This codes for CASSLPGRSPDTQYF.

The sample holds many counts of this clonotype. The genes are TRBV20-1 and TRBJ1-2; 7 nucleotides agree with TRBD1. The V gene's germline CDR1 is DFQATT and CDR2 SNEGSKA (reference sequence). This CDR3 region has 11 residues. Trimming removed 6 bases from V and 8 bases from J; junction bases left unmatched: 6. CDR3 loop: CSADQGVGYTF. The CDR3 region has the DNA TGCAGTGCCGACCAGGGGGTAGGCTACACCTTC.

This clonotype was seen more than once but under ten times. The V call is TRBV28, the J call TRBJ2-7; 12 bases match TRBD2. Germline values: CDR1 MDHEN, CDR2 SYDVKM. CDR3 length: 14 residues. The trim removed 7 bases at V and 3 bases at J, leaving 4 bases unmatched. The CDR3 DNA is TGTGCCAGCATTACACTAGCGGGGGGCTACGAGCAGTACGTC. Translated: CASITLAGGYEQYV.

This chain's CDR3 is CASRGGASVFTDTQYF. In DNA, the CDR3 is TGTGCCAGCAGGGGCGGGGCTAGCGTATTCACAGATACGCAGTATTTT. The V and J genes are TRBV11-2 and TRBJ2-3, with D possibly being TRBD2 (6 bases). Deletions cut 6 bases from V and 2 bases from J, with 18 bases between. CDR1 is SGHAT, CDR2 FQNNGV, per germline. The CDR3 runs 16 residues.

This chain joins TRBV29-1 and TRBJ2-7, with TRBD1 identical over 7 bases. CDR3 length: 11 amino acids. V lost 7 bases, J lost 5 bases, and 5 bases stayed unmatched. Germline assignment: CDR1 SQVTM and CDR2 ANQGSEA. CDR3 coding DNA: TGCAGCGCCGGGACAGTCAACGAGCAGTACTTC. Its translation is CSAGTVNEQYF.

As DNA, the CDR3 is TGTGCCAGCATCCCTGGAGTGAACCAGGGATTATCGGATCGTCGCAATGAGCAGTTCTTC. It yields the protein CASIPGVNQGLSDRRNEQFF. The V and J genes are TRBV11-1 and TRBJ2-1, with D possibly being TRBD1 (5 bases). Germline lookup yields CDR1 SGHAT and CDR2 FQDESV (reference sequence). Trimming cost V 7 bases and J 6 bases, with 34 bases left between them. The CDR3 has 20 amino acids.

J is TRBJ1-5 and V is TRBV6-1; D unclear. There are 13 residues in the CDR3. Germline V CDR1 and CDR2: MNHNS, SASEGT. The V end lost 6 bases, the J end lost 0 bases, and 6 bases lay between the germline ends. CDR3 nucleotides: TGTGCCAGCAGCACGGGTAGCAATCAGCCCCAGCATTTT. It encodes CASSTGSNQPQHF.

The chain employs TRBV10-3 and TRBJ2-1, with D possibly being TRBD2 (6 bases). V lost 3 bases and J 7 bases, leaving 7 bases between the germline ends. The V gene's germline CDR1 is ENHRY and CDR2 SYGVKD. The CDR3 runs to 12 residues. CDR3 nucleotide sequence: TGTGCCATCAGTGATGGGAGGAATGAGCAGTTCTTC. Translating it yields CAISDGRNEQFF.